Listed below are T cell receptor beta chains from one sample, sequenced in a study of T cell responses to AZD1222 COVID-19 vaccine. The table came from immunoSEQ multiplex PCR; TCRdb's copy has only in-frame clones and leaves some out. The sample records tens of thousands of clones, about 90% being singletons. Here the sequenced sample was peripheral blood, taken 28 days after the second AZD1222 dose. These receptors all stem from an adult who received the AZD1222 COVID-19 vaccine. CDR3s include the opening cysteine and the closing phenylalanine or tryptophan. D genes are given only for firm matches. A clone size is listed for some rows: how often the clone was seen (once, few, many), or a class if it is expanded.

d_gene: TRBD2; v_gene: TRBV7-2; abundance: NA; j_gene: TRBJ2-1; CDR3nt: TGTGCCAGCAGCTTAACTGGACTAGCGGAGCAAGCAATCTACAATGAGCAGTTCTTC; CDR3aa: CASSLTGLAEQAIYNEQFF
d_gene: NA; v_gene: TRBV5-6; abundance: once; j_gene: TRBJ1-4; CDR3nt: TGTGCCAGCAGCTTGGTGCAGACTTGGGGGCCAACTAATGAAAAACTGTTTTTT; CDR3aa: CASSLVQTWGPTNEKLFF
d_gene: NA; v_gene: TRBV15; abundance: NA; j_gene: TRBJ1-2; CDR3nt: TGTGCCACCAGCCGACCGACGGGGTACTATGGCTACACCTTC; CDR3aa: CATSRPTGYYGYTF
d_gene: NA; v_gene: TRBV7-8; abundance: NA; j_gene: TRBJ2-3; CDR3nt: TGTGCCAGCAGCCCCCGGGATACGCAGTATTTT; CDR3aa: CASSPRDTQYF
d_gene: TRBD2; v_gene: TRBV20-1; abundance: NA; j_gene: TRBJ2-3; CDR3nt: TGCAGTGCTAGTCCCGGGACTAGCGGGCAAGGGACGGATACGCAGTATTTT; CDR3aa: CSASPGTSGQGTDTQYF
d_gene: TRBD2; v_gene: TRBV5-1; abundance: NA; j_gene: TRBJ2-1; CDR3nt: TGCGCCAGCCACGCCGTACTAGCGGGATCCGATGAGCAGTTCTTC; CDR3aa: CASHAVLAGSDEQFF
d_gene: TRBD1; v_gene: TRBV18; abundance: NA; j_gene: TRBJ2-7; CDR3nt: TGTGCCAGCTCATGGGACAGCTCCTACGAGCAGTACTTC; CDR3aa: CASSWDSSYEQYF
d_gene: NA; v_gene: TRBV7-8; abundance: NA; j_gene: TRBJ1-5; CDR3nt: TGTGCCAGCAGCTCCATAGCCCCTTACAGGGAGGGCGATCAGCCCCAGCATTTT; CDR3aa: CASSSIAPYREGDQPQHF
d_gene: NA; v_gene: TRBV9; abundance: NA; j_gene: TRBJ1-3; CDR3nt: TGTGCCAGCAGCGTAGCTGGGACTGGAAACACCATATATTTT; CDR3aa: CASSVAGTGNTIYF
d_gene: TRBD2; v_gene: TRBV24-1; abundance: NA; j_gene: TRBJ2-1; CDR3nt: TGTGCCACCAGTGATGTCAGCGCGGGGGTCGATGAGCAGTTCTTC; CDR3aa: CATSDVSAGVDEQFF
d_gene: TRBD2; v_gene: TRBV6-5; abundance: NA; j_gene: TRBJ2-7; CDR3nt: TGTGCCAGCAGCCCGGGAGGCGAGCAGTACTTC; CDR3aa: CASSPGGEQYF
d_gene: TRBD1; v_gene: TRBV10-3; abundance: once; j_gene: TRBJ2-7; CDR3nt: TGTGCCATCAGTGAGCGAAGGGACAGCCCCTACGAGCAGTACTTC; CDR3aa: CAISERRDSPYEQYF
d_gene: NA; v_gene: TRBV6-5; abundance: NA; j_gene: TRBJ1-1; CDR3nt: TGTGCCAGCAGTTACATGGCAGCCCAGAACACTGAAGCTTTCTTT; CDR3aa: CASSYMAAQNTEAFF
d_gene: NA; v_gene: TRBV6-5; abundance: NA; j_gene: TRBJ1-2; CDR3nt: TGTGCCAGCAGTTACCTCCCCGCTCAGGGCTATGGCTACACCTTC; CDR3aa: CASSYLPAQGYGYTF
d_gene: NA; v_gene: TRBV24-1; abundance: NA; j_gene: TRBJ2-2; CDR3nt: TGTGCCACCAGTGCATATAACACCGGGGAGCTGTTTTTT; CDR3aa: CATSAYNTGELFF
d_gene: NA; v_gene: TRBV30; abundance: NA; j_gene: TRBJ1-3; CDR3nt: TGTGCCTGGAGTGTCGGCAGGTCCCTCTCTGGAAACACCATATATTTT; CDR3aa: CAWSVGRSLSGNTIYF
d_gene: NA; v_gene: TRBV28; abundance: NA; j_gene: TRBJ2-7; CDR3nt: TGTGCCAGCAGTTTAAGGCCGGGGAAGTTTGGCTACGAGCAGTACTTC; CDR3aa: CASSLRPGKFGYEQYF
d_gene: TRBD1; v_gene: TRBV5-1; abundance: NA; j_gene: TRBJ1-5; CDR3nt: TGCGCCAGCAGCTCCAAAGCGACTGGGACAGGGGGCAATCAGCCCCAGCATTTT; CDR3aa: CASSSKATGTGGNQPQHF
d_gene: TRBD1; v_gene: TRBV29-1; abundance: NA; j_gene: TRBJ2-5; CDR3nt: TGCAGCTGCAGAGACAGGGGGCGTTGGGAGACCCAGTACTTC; CDR3aa: CSCRDRGRWETQYF
d_gene: NA; v_gene: TRBV7-6; abundance: NA; j_gene: TRBJ2-3; CDR3nt: TGTGCCAGCAGCCGGATCTCAGATACGCAGTATTTT; CDR3aa: CASSRISDTQYF
d_gene: NA; v_gene: TRBV5-1; abundance: NA; j_gene: TRBJ2-1; CDR3nt: TGCGCCAGCAGCTTGGAATGGACAGCGACTTACAATGAGCAGTTCTTC; CDR3aa: CASSLEWTATYNEQFF
d_gene: NA; v_gene: TRBV5-6; abundance: NA; j_gene: TRBJ2-7; CDR3nt: TGTGCCAGCAGTGGGTCGGGACATGGGAAATACGAGCAGTACTTC; CDR3aa: CASSGSGHGKYEQYF